This T cell receptor beta chain came from a study of early stage breast cancer tumors. Study-level results: Compared with adjacent normal breast, tumors showed about 2.4-fold denser, more clonal T cells. In about 85% of the 16 patients, blood comparison separated tumor from normal breast.

Details on this clone: Its antigen is unknown. The junction does not match germline at one end; this may be a read error.

The CDR3 consists of 16 residues. Germline V lookup: CDR1 LGHNA, CDR2 YNFKEQ. Each sample had two DNA replicates, roughly 0.5 ug blood or roughly 1.4 ug tissue. Clones were sequenced by immunoSEQ multiplex PCR, and TCRdb holds only the in-frame ones, with some missing. The repertoire consists of roughly 25,000 clones, with 60% to 70% occurring once and the leading ten covering 9.9%. The V and J genes are TRBV4-2 and TRBJ2-1; TRBD2 might be the D (5 bases). Sequenced sample: breast tumor tissue. This TCR was recovered from a person aged 55 to 69 with breast cancer. CDR3 sequence reads: CASSQDPGNPANEQFF. The CDR3 coding sequence is TGTGCCAGCAGTCAAGACCCGGGGAACCCCGCCAATGAGCAGTTCTTC.